This T cell receptor beta chain was captured in a study of T cell repertoires in cytomegalovirus infection. The study's findings and limits: Dominating the ex vivo response were HLA-C-restricted CMV-specific TCR beta clonotypes. Cumulative public TCR beta family frequency identified CMV carriers with the relevant HLA.

Each CDR3 protein gets one entry after TCRdb re-called the reads with MiXCR. The sample holds about 440,000 distinct CDR3 sequences, 25% to 40% seen once. Germline V gene lookup returns CDR1 WSHSY and CDR2 SAAADI. This CDR3 contains 15 residues. V lost 6 bases and J lost 2, with 14 bases in between. As concerns this clonotype: What it binds is not known.

Input material: PBMCs. The chain links TRBV10-2 to TRBJ1-5; the D gene is possibly TRBD1 (6 bases). This sequence originates from a human donor in good health (CMV status not recorded). Some clones in this sample may be carry-over from other donors' samples. CDR3 sequence (DNA): TGCGCCAGCAGAATCTCAGGGGTGGGCAATCAGCCCCAGCATTTT. Protein product: CASRISGVGNQPQHF.